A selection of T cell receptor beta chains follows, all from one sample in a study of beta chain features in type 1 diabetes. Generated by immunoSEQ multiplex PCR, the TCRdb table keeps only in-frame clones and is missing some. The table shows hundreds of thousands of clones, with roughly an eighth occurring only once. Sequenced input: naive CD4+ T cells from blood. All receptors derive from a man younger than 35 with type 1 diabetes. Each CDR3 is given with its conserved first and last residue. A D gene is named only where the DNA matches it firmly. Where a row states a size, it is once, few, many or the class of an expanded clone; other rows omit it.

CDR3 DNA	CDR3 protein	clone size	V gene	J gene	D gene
TGCGCCAGCAGCCCGGGGGCTAGCGGGGGCCAGGAGGAGACCCAGTACTTC	CASSPGASGGQEETQYF	few	TRBV5-1	TRBJ2-5	TRBD2
TGCGCCAGCAGCCAAGATTGGGGTGGTGCTGGAAACACCATATATTTT	CASSQDWGGAGNTIYF	-	TRBV4-3	TRBJ1-3	-
TGTGCCAGCAGTGGAAGGACAGGGGTAAATGGCTACACCTTC	CASSGRTGVNGYTF	-	TRBV6-5	TRBJ1-2	TRBD1
TGTGCCAGCAGCTTAGCCGGGCTGGCCTACGAGCAGTACTTC	CASSLAGLAYEQYF	few	TRBV7-2	TRBJ2-7	-
TGTGCCAGCAGTTTATCAGACCCCTACGAGCAGTACTTC	CASSLSDPYEQYF	-	TRBV27	TRBJ2-7	-
TGTGCCTGGAAATTATATGGCGAGCAGTACTTC	CAWKLYGEQYF	-	TRBV30	TRBJ2-7	-
TGTGCCAGCAGCTTAAGCAGGGGAGGCACTGAAGCTTTCTTT	CASSLSRGGTEAFF	-	TRBV7-2	TRBJ1-1	-
TGTGCCAGCAGCTCTTCAGGGGGGGGCCGGCATGAGCAGTTCTTC	CASSSSGGGRHEQFF	-	TRBV11-1	TRBJ2-1	-
TGTGCCAGCAGTTTAATGGTCACCGGGGAGCTGTTTTTT	CASSLMVTGELFF	few	TRBV27	TRBJ2-2	-
TGTGCCAGCAGCTTGGACCTCCAAGAGACCCAGTACTTC	CASSLDLQETQYF	few	TRBV5-4	TRBJ2-5	-
TGCAGCGTTGAAGGGCAGAGGAACACTGAAGCTTTCTTT	CSVEGQRNTEAFF	-	TRBV29-1	TRBJ1-1	-
TGTGCCAGCAAGGCGGCAGTTTCCTACGAGCAGTACTTC	CASKAAVSYEQYF	-	TRBV7-2	TRBJ2-7	-
TGTGCCAGCCTAGCGGGAGGAATTCGTGAGCAGTTCTTC	CASLAGGIREQFF	few	TRBV7-9	TRBJ2-1	TRBD2
TGTGCCTGGAGTTCAGGGAGTGTAGCTTTCTTT	CAWSSGSVAFF	-	TRBV30	TRBJ1-1	-
TGTGCCAGCTCACCCGGGACACCTCAAGAGACCCAGTACTTC	CASSPGTPQETQYF	-	TRBV18	TRBJ2-5	-
TGTGCCAGCAGCCACCCCACAGGGGGGCCCCAGCATTTT	CASSHPTGGPQHF	-	TRBV7-9	TRBJ1-5	TRBD1
TGTGCCTGGAGTGTACAAGGGGGCAGCTACAATGAGCAGTTCTTC	CAWSVQGGSYNEQFF	-	TRBV30	TRBJ2-1	TRBD1
TGTGCCTGGAGTGGACTAACTACGCAGTATTTT	CAWSGLTTQYF	few	TRBV30	TRBJ2-3	-
TGTGCCAGCAGCTTAATGAGGGTAAAAGAGACCCAGTACTTC	CASSLMRVKETQYF	once	TRBV7-2	TRBJ2-5	-
TGTGCCAGCTCCCGAAGACAGAATACAGATACGCAGTATTTT	CASSRRQNTDTQYF	-	TRBV18	TRBJ2-3	-
TGTGCCATCACCCAACAGGGAATGAACACTGAAGCTTTCTTT	CAITQQGMNTEAFF	few	TRBV10-3	TRBJ1-1	-
TGCGCCAGCAGCCCAGGGGAGAATGGCTACACCTTC	CASSPGENGYTF	few	TRBV5-1	TRBJ1-2	-
TGTGCCAGCAGCTTGGGGACAGGTCAAGAGACCCAGTACTTC	CASSLGTGQETQYF	few	TRBV7-9	TRBJ2-5	TRBD1
TGTGCCAGCAGTTACTCGGGACAGGGGTACGAGCAGTACTTC	CASSYSGQGYEQYF	-	TRBV6-5	TRBJ2-7	TRBD1